This TCR beta chain stems from a study of PD-1 blockade in classical Hodgkin lymphoma. The study, taken as a whole, reports: Underlying causes for the observed repertoire differences were not defined, possibly disease activity or prior therapy. Before treatment, TCR diversity in newly diagnosed patients was reportedly lower than in healthy donors.

The time point here: newly diagnosed, previously untreated cHL patient sample. Researchers used newly diagnosed, untreated classical Hodgkin lymphoma PBMCs for comparison. Measured with immunoSEQ multiplex PCR; TCRdb has only the in-frame clones, and not every one. There are about 21,000 clones in the sample; roughly 94% occur only once, and 5% to 6.5% lies in the top ten. Trimming at V came to 5 bases and at J to 5 bases, leaving 9 bases not matched to a gene. This CDR3 is 15 amino acids long. CDR1 and CDR2 (germline): SGHTA, FQGTGA. To note about this clone: Antigen: not known.

The V call is TRBV7-3, the J call TRBJ2-3; TRBD1 matches 8 bases. The TCR was taken from a human donor with classical Hodgkin lymphoma. The material sequenced was peripheral blood mononuclear cells (PBMCs). The CDR3 sequence is CASSPATGGRDTQYF. In DNA, the CDR3 is TGTGCCAGCAGCCCCGCTACAGGGGGGCGAGATACGCAGTATTTT.